A selection of T cell receptor beta chains follows, all from one sample in a study of molecular identifiers for immune sequencing clone quantification. TCRdb reprocessed the PCR reads via MiXCR and lists one record per CDR3 protein. The repertoire consists of 79,000 or so distinct CDR3 sequences, with around 25% occurring once and the leading ten covering 0.75% to 0.9%. Sequencing was carried out using naive CD8+ T cells from blood, with Jurkat cell RNA spiked in. The receptors derive from a human donor in good health. Some libraries in this study had Jurkat cell RNA spiked in. Both conserved end residues are part of each CDR3. Each record gives: D gene, clone size, V gene, J gene, CDR3 protein, CDR3 DNA. A D gene is named only where the DNA matches it firmly. The size of a clone is reported for some rows only, either as once, few or many, or as a class for expanded clones.

d_gene: TRBD2
abundance: -
v_gene: TRBV12-3/TRBV12-4
j_gene: TRBJ2-3
CDR3aa: CAVSRGGGDTQYF
CDR3nt: TGTGCCGTCTCGCGGGGGGGGGGAGATACGCAGTATTTT

d_gene: TRBD1
abundance: many
v_gene: TRBV7-2
j_gene: TRBJ1-1
CDR3aa: CASRISDRPNTEAFF
CDR3nt: TGTGCCAGCAGAATCTCGGACAGGCCTAACACTGAAGCTTTCTTT

d_gene: -
abundance: many
v_gene: TRBV4-1
j_gene: TRBJ2-1
CDR3aa: CASSQQTGSYNEQFF
CDR3nt: TGCGCCAGCAGCCAACAGACAGGTAGCTACAATGAGCAGTTCTTC

d_gene: TRBD1
abundance: few
v_gene: TRBV19
j_gene: TRBJ2-2
CDR3aa: CASLLGQGGTGELFF
CDR3nt: TGTGCCAGCCTTTTGGGACAGGGAGGCACCGGGGAGCTGTTTTTT

d_gene: TRBD1
abundance: -
v_gene: TRBV7-2
j_gene: TRBJ2-5
CDR3aa: CASSSLHGTGGETQYF
CDR3nt: TGTGCCAGCAGCTCCCTACATGGGACAGGGGGAGAGACTCAGTACTTC

d_gene: TRBD1
abundance: -
v_gene: TRBV5-1
j_gene: TRBJ2-7
CDR3aa: CASSYFDRGYEQYF
CDR3nt: TGCGCCAGCAGTTATTTCGACAGGGGCTACGAGCAGTACTTC

d_gene: TRBD1
abundance: -
v_gene: TRBV4-3
j_gene: TRBJ2-3
CDR3aa: CASSQDLSGQNPDTQYF
CDR3nt: TGCGCCAGCAGCCAAGATCTCTCGGGACAGAACCCAGATACGCAGTATTTT

d_gene: -
abundance: -
v_gene: TRBV20-1
j_gene: TRBJ2-2
CDR3aa: CSARMLVTGELFF
CDR3nt: TGCAGTGCTAGAATGCTGGTGACCGGGGAGCTGTTTTTT

d_gene: -
abundance: many
v_gene: TRBV5-1
j_gene: TRBJ2-5
CDR3aa: CASSLEAATQETQYF
CDR3nt: TGCGCCAGCAGCTTGGAGGCAGCTACTCAAGAGACCCAGTACTTC

d_gene: -
abundance: many
v_gene: TRBV10-3
j_gene: TRBJ2-7
CDR3aa: CAISEPGYEQYF
CDR3nt: TGTGCCATCAGTGAGCCCGGGTACGAGCAGTACTTC

d_gene: -
abundance: many
v_gene: TRBV20-1
j_gene: TRBJ2-2
CDR3aa: CSANPLGQENTGELFF
CDR3nt: TGCAGTGCTAACCCCCTGGGGCAGGAAAACACCGGGGAGCTGTTTTTT

d_gene: -
abundance: -
v_gene: TRBV7-9
j_gene: TRBJ2-3
CDR3aa: CASRPGPGGDTQYF
CDR3nt: TGTGCCAGCCGCCCCGGACCGGGCGGAGATACGCAGTATTTT

d_gene: TRBD1
abundance: many
v_gene: TRBV4-1
j_gene: TRBJ2-3
CDR3aa: CASNDRESTDTQYF
CDR3nt: TGCGCCAGCAATGACAGGGAAAGCACAGATACGCAGTATTTT

d_gene: -
abundance: -
v_gene: TRBV21-1
j_gene: TRBJ1-5
CDR3aa: CASSESEELNSNQPQHF
CDR3nt: TGTGCCAGCAGTGAATCGGAGGAACTGAACAGCAATCAGCCCCAGCATTTT

d_gene: -
abundance: few
v_gene: TRBV12-3/TRBV12-4
j_gene: TRBJ1-1
CDR3aa: CASSLRDGRGAFF
CDR3nt: TGTGCCAGCAGTTTACGGGACGGGCGCGGAGCTTTCTTT

d_gene: TRBD2
abundance: few
v_gene: TRBV5-4
j_gene: TRBJ2-3
CDR3aa: CASSLVGTSGGRETDTQYF
CDR3nt: TGTGCCAGCAGCTTGGTCGGGACTAGCGGGGGCCGGGAGACAGATACGCAGTATTTT

d_gene: TRBD2
abundance: -
v_gene: TRBV28
j_gene: TRBJ2-2
CDR3aa: CAATLAGNTGELFF
CDR3nt: TGTGCCGCCACACTAGCGGGGAACACCGGGGAGCTGTTTTTT

d_gene: TRBD2
abundance: many
v_gene: TRBV6-5
j_gene: TRBJ2-7
CDR3aa: CASSYSRTSGHGGEQYF
CDR3nt: TGTGCCAGCAGTTACTCTAGGACTAGCGGGCACGGGGGCGAGCAGTACTTC

d_gene: TRBD2
abundance: many
v_gene: TRBV20-1
j_gene: TRBJ2-1
CDR3aa: CSARVPELAGDYNEQFF
CDR3nt: TGCAGTGCTAGAGTCCCCGAACTAGCGGGGGATTACAATGAGCAGTTCTTC

d_gene: -
abundance: few
v_gene: TRBV6-6
j_gene: TRBJ2-7
CDR3aa: CASSYTEYEQYF
CDR3nt: TGTGCCAGCAGTTACACAGAGTACGAGCAGTACTTC

d_gene: -
abundance: medium-sized
v_gene: TRBV29-1
j_gene: TRBJ2-2
CDR3aa: CSASRPATNTGELFF
CDR3nt: TGCAGCGCCTCTCGTCCGGCAACGAACACCGGGGAGCTGTTTTTT

d_gene: -
abundance: many
v_gene: TRBV6-5
j_gene: TRBJ2-7
CDR3aa: CASRPLASGAYEQYF
CDR3nt: TGTGCCAGCAGGCCTCTAGCGTCGGGAGCGTACGAGCAGTACTTC

d_gene: -
abundance: -
v_gene: TRBV5-1
j_gene: TRBJ2-7
CDR3aa: CASSDRKDFSYEQYF
CDR3nt: TGCGCCAGCAGCGACAGAAAGGACTTCTCCTACGAGCAGTACTTC

d_gene: -
abundance: many
v_gene: TRBV14
j_gene: TRBJ2-2
CDR3aa: CASSHRDTFTGELFF
CDR3nt: TGTGCCAGCAGCCACCGGGACACCTTCACCGGGGAGCTGTTTTTT

d_gene: -
abundance: many
v_gene: TRBV12-3/TRBV12-4
j_gene: TRBJ1-6
CDR3aa: CASSLGFGSSPLHF
CDR3nt: TGTGCCAGCAGTTTGGGCTTCGGTAGTTCACCCCTCCACTTT

d_gene: -
abundance: many
v_gene: TRBV14
j_gene: TRBJ2-5
CDR3aa: CASSLTTSPYQETQYF
CDR3nt: TGTGCCAGCAGCCTAACCACCTCACCGTACCAAGAGACCCAGTACTTC

d_gene: -
abundance: -
v_gene: TRBV7-9
j_gene: TRBJ2-7
CDR3aa: CASSFRENSYEQYF
CDR3nt: TGTGCCAGCAGCTTCCGGGAGAATTCCTACGAGCAGTACTTC

d_gene: TRBD2
abundance: few
v_gene: TRBV27
j_gene: TRBJ2-1
CDR3aa: CASSLSGSLYNEQFF
CDR3nt: TGTGCCAGCAGTTTAAGCGGGAGCCTCTACAATGAGCAGTTCTTC

d_gene: -
abundance: few
v_gene: TRBV30
j_gene: TRBJ1-3
CDR3aa: CAWSVRGSGNTIYF
CDR3nt: TGTGCCTGGAGTGTACGTGGGTCTGGAAACACCATATATTTT

d_gene: -
abundance: -
v_gene: TRBV5-6
j_gene: TRBJ2-3
CDR3aa: CASSSDRQRSTDTQYF
CDR3nt: TGTGCCAGCAGCTCCGACAGGCAAAGAAGCACAGATACGCAGTATTTT

d_gene: -
abundance: many
v_gene: TRBV6-6
j_gene: TRBJ1-1
CDR3aa: CASSYAGLNTEAFF
CDR3nt: TGTGCCAGCAGTTACGCAGGGTTGAACACTGAAGCTTTCTTT

d_gene: TRBD2
abundance: -
v_gene: TRBV7-8
j_gene: TRBJ2-3
CDR3aa: CASSLDQAVAGDFGDTQYF
CDR3nt: TGTGCCAGCAGCTTAGATCAGGCTGTAGCGGGGGATTTCGGGGATACGCAGTATTTT

d_gene: TRBD1
abundance: few
v_gene: TRBV20-1
j_gene: TRBJ1-6
CDR3aa: CSARDAVGTADSPLHF
CDR3nt: TGCAGTGCTAGAGATGCGGTGGGGACAGCCGATTCACCCCTCCACTTT

d_gene: -
abundance: -
v_gene: TRBV21-1
j_gene: TRBJ1-4
CDR3aa: CASSIRTATNEKLLF
CDR3nt: TGTGCCAGCAGCATCAGGACAGCAACTAATGAAAAACTGTTATTT

d_gene: -
abundance: few
v_gene: TRBV6-2/TRBV6-3
j_gene: TRBJ1-4
CDR3aa: CASTASGTDYLEKLFF
CDR3nt: TGTGCCAGCACTGCCTCCGGGACGGATTATTTGGAAAAACTGTTTTTT

d_gene: TRBD2
abundance: many
v_gene: TRBV29-1
j_gene: TRBJ2-3
CDR3aa: CSVTSGGLTDTQYF
CDR3nt: TGCAGCGTTACTAGCGGGGGGCTAACAGATACGCAGTATTTT

d_gene: TRBD2
abundance: -
v_gene: TRBV11-2
j_gene: TRBJ2-7
CDR3aa: CASSREAGGSYEQYF
CDR3nt: TGTGCCAGCAGTAGGGAAGCGGGGGGCTCCTACGAGCAGTACTTC

d_gene: -
abundance: few
v_gene: TRBV18
j_gene: TRBJ2-2
CDR3aa: CASSPPTAVGGELFF
CDR3nt: TGTGCCAGCTCACCACCGACGGCGGTCGGCGGGGAGCTGTTTTTT

d_gene: -
abundance: -
v_gene: TRBV9
j_gene: TRBJ2-1
CDR3aa: CASSVADNEQFF
CDR3nt: TGTGCCAGCAGCGTCGCCGACAATGAGCAGTTCTTC

d_gene: -
abundance: few
v_gene: TRBV19
j_gene: TRBJ2-2
CDR3aa: CASTSGGAGELFF
CDR3nt: TGTGCCAGTACCTCTGGGGGCGCCGGGGAGCTGTTTTTT

d_gene: -
abundance: many
v_gene: TRBV7-9
j_gene: TRBJ2-3
CDR3aa: CASSSPRAPDTQYF
CDR3nt: TGTGCCAGCAGCTCCCCCAGGGCCCCAGATACGCAGTATTTT

d_gene: TRBD1
abundance: -
v_gene: TRBV27
j_gene: TRBJ1-1
CDR3aa: CASSISTGGTAFF
CDR3nt: TGTGCCAGCAGTATCTCGACAGGGGGCACGGCTTTCTTT

d_gene: -
abundance: many
v_gene: TRBV7-9
j_gene: TRBJ2-5
CDR3aa: CASSLLADQETQYF
CDR3nt: TGTGCCAGCAGCTTATTAGCAGACCAAGAGACCCAGTACTTC

d_gene: TRBD2
abundance: few
v_gene: TRBV27
j_gene: TRBJ2-3
CDR3aa: CASSPQRTSGITDTQYF
CDR3nt: TGTGCCAGCAGTCCCCAACGGACTAGCGGGATCACAGATACGCAGTATTTT

d_gene: TRBD1
abundance: many
v_gene: TRBV27
j_gene: TRBJ2-7
CDR3aa: CASRLTGGQGYYEQYF
CDR3nt: TGTGCCAGCAGACTGACAGGGGGCCAAGGGTATTACGAGCAGTACTTC

d_gene: -
abundance: few
v_gene: TRBV29-1
j_gene: TRBJ1-1
CDR3aa: CSAEGRADTEAFF
CDR3nt: TGCAGCGCTGAGGGGCGGGCGGACACTGAAGCTTTCTTT

d_gene: -
abundance: many
v_gene: TRBV20-1
j_gene: TRBJ2-2
CDR3aa: CSASRNTGELFF
CDR3nt: TGCAGTGCTTCGCGGAACACCGGGGAGCTGTTTTTT

d_gene: -
abundance: many
v_gene: TRBV12-3/TRBV12-4
j_gene: TRBJ1-5
CDR3aa: CASSPSRGAQPQHF
CDR3nt: TGTGCCAGCAGTCCCTCCCGGGGCGCGCAGCCCCAGCATTTT

d_gene: TRBD1
abundance: -
v_gene: TRBV15
j_gene: TRBJ2-1
CDR3aa: CATRDRGYYEQFF
CDR3nt: TGTGCCACCAGGGACAGGGGGTATTATGAGCAGTTCTTC

d_gene: TRBD2
abundance: few
v_gene: TRBV18
j_gene: TRBJ2-5
CDR3aa: CASSPPASGGQETQYF
CDR3nt: TGTGCCAGCTCACCACCCGCTAGCGGGGGCCAAGAGACCCAGTACTTC

d_gene: TRBD1
abundance: many
v_gene: TRBV7-6
j_gene: TRBJ2-7
CDR3aa: CASSLEPGDRDEQYF
CDR3nt: TGTGCCAGCAGCTTAGAGCCTGGGGACAGGGACGAGCAGTACTTC

d_gene: TRBD2
abundance: many
v_gene: TRBV7-9
j_gene: TRBJ2-3
CDR3aa: CASSSLAGEKDTQYF
CDR3nt: TGTGCCAGCAGCTCATTAGCGGGAGAGAAAGATACGCAGTATTTT

d_gene: -
abundance: once
v_gene: TRBV5-1
j_gene: TRBJ2-1
CDR3aa: CASRLNVNEQFF
CDR3nt: TGCGCCAGCCGCTTGAATGTCAATGAGCAGTTCTTC

d_gene: TRBD2
abundance: few
v_gene: TRBV3-1
j_gene: TRBJ2-3
CDR3aa: CASSQVERGGSDTQYF
CDR3nt: TGTGCCAGCAGCCAAGTTGAGCGGGGGGGCTCAGATACGCAGTATTTT

d_gene: -
abundance: many
v_gene: TRBV5-1
j_gene: TRBJ2-7
CDR3aa: CARRDIQYF
CDR3nt: TGCGCCAGGCGGGACATCCAGTACTTC

d_gene: TRBD1
abundance: many
v_gene: TRBV6-2/TRBV6-3
j_gene: TRBJ2-5
CDR3aa: CASRTQGAQETQYF
CDR3nt: TGTGCCAGCAGAACACAGGGGGCACAAGAGACCCAGTACTTC

d_gene: -
abundance: -
v_gene: TRBV12-3/TRBV12-4
j_gene: TRBJ1-2
CDR3aa: CASRVTRGYTF
CDR3nt: TGTGCCAGCAGGGTCACACGAGGCTACACCTTC

d_gene: TRBD2
abundance: -
v_gene: TRBV12-3/TRBV12-4
j_gene: TRBJ2-3
CDR3aa: CASGLWTGGGCADAQYF
CDR3nt: TGTGCCAGCGGTCTCTGGACTGGCGGGGGATGCGCAGATGCGCAGTATTTT

d_gene: -
abundance: many
v_gene: TRBV29-1
j_gene: TRBJ2-3
CDR3aa: CSVVFVSADTQYF
CDR3nt: TGCAGCGTTGTGTTCGTTAGTGCAGATACGCAGTATTTT